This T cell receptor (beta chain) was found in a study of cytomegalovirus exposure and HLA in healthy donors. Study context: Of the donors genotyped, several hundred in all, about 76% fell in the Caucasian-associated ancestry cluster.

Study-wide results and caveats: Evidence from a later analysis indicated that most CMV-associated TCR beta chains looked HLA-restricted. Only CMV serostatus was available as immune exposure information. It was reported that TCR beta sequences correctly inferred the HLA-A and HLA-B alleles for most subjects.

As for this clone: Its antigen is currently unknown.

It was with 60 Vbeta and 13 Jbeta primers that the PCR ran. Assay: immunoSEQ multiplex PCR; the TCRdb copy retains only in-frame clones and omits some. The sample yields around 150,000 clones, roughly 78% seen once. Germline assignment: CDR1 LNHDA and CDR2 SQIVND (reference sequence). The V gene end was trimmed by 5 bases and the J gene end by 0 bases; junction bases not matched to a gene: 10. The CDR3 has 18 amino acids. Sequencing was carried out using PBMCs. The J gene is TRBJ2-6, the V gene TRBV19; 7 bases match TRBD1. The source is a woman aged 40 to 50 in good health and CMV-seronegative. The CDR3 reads CASSDPGQPISGANVLTF. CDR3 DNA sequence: TGTGCCAGTAGTGATCCGGGACAGCCGATCTCTGGGGCCAACGTCCTGACTTTC.